The clone carrying this T cell receptor (beta chain) has a single count. No antigen is known for it. The sample originates from a study of T cell responses to AZD1222 COVID-19 vaccine. As for the study in general: Second doses were pooled across both intervals (about 4 or about 12 weeks).

Data came from immunoSEQ multiplex PCR; TCRdb stores just in-frame clones and leaves some out. The sample has 200,000 or so clones; 94% are singletons. The germline CDR1 and CDR2 sequences are MNHEY and SMNVEV (reference sequence). V shed 5 bases and J 0 bases; nucleotides not matched to a gene: 3. The length of the CDR3 is 15 residues. Study-level findings and limits: Females outnumbered males among donors, who were mostly white British; clonal diversity was possibly underestimated. Nearly half of unique spike-specific TCRs reportedly avoided B.1.351 and B.1.1.7 mutated regions. Samples come after the peak T cell response, not at day 14.

The sequenced sample was peripheral blood, obtained on day 0 of AZD1222 vaccination. This receptor was taken from an adult in good health. The rearrangement uses TRBV27 and TRBJ2-7, with 11 nucleotides matching TRBD2. The CDR3 DNA sequence: TGTGCCAGCAGTCCAACTAGCGGGAGCTCCTACGAGCAGTACTTC. It codes for CASSPTSGSSYEQYF.